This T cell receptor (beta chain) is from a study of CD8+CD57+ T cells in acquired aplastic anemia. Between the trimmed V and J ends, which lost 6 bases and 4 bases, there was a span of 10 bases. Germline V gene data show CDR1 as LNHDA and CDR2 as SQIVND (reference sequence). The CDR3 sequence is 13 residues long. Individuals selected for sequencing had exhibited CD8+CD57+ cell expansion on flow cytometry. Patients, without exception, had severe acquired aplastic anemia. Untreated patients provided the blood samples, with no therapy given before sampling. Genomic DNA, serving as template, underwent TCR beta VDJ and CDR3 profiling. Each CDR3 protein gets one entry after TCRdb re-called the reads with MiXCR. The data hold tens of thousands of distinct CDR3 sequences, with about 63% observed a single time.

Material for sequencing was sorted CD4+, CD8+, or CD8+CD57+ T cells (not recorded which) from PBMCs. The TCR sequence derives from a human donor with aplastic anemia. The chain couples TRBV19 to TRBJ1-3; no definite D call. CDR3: CASRMNGGNTIYF. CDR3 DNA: TGTGCCAGTAGGATGAACGGCGGAAACACCATATATTTT.